This paragraph covers one T cell receptor beta chain sequence. The table lists this clonotype with a few counts. Its antigen target is currently unknown. No qualities accompany the bases; no much larger clone lies one base away. Only healthy Caucasian donors were included. Three pairs of female monozygotic twins, all aged about 18 to 29 years, made up the twin cohort. Peripheral blood mononuclear cells were used as the source from which RNA for TCR libraries was isolated. These data are taken from a study of identical twins (dated by TCRdb to about 2016). Looking at the study overall: The study deep-sequenced TCR alpha and beta repertoires from monozygotic twins, unrelated adults of various ages and cord blood to test whether fetal clonotypes persist. Replicate twin experiments were performed at different times using different library preparation protocols to rule out contamination.

The germline V gene encodes CDR1 SGHRS and CDR2 YFSETQ. The CDR3 measures 12 amino acids from cysteine to phenylalanine. Left in the record is the CDR3 DNA by itself, 36 bases read in frame from the first base. Cut back by 6 bases and 0 bases, the V and J ends lie 7 bases apart. The paper as a whole reports these results and caveats: Invariant T cells such as MAIT and iNKT could partly confound zero-insertion analyses, although diverse VJ usage argued against such confounding for most clonotypes. Out-of-frame TCR alpha sequences shared between twins showed an excess of low generation-probability sequences compared with coincidental sharing between unrelated individuals. Abundant cord blood beta clonotypes had fewer insertions, young adult naive repertoires showed a similar but weaker trend, and memory repertoires showed no such trend. Because the same donors could not be followed over many years, conclusions were based on cross-sectional statistical analysis. In beta out-of-frame sequences, excess twin sharing was weaker, because having fewer shared sequences lowered the signal-to-noise ratio. Recombination models systematically underestimated out-of-frame TCR alpha sharing in monozygotic twins but agreed with sharing between unrelated individuals.

The library was obtained by 5' RACE. The sequencer listed for this sample is Illumina HiSeq 2000. A universal primer binding site was introduced by template switching, and a unique molecular identifier was present in the final cDNA, enabling accurate counting of TCR cDNA molecules. Specific primers in the conserved constant-segment region were used to synthesize first-strand cDNA for TCR alpha and beta chains. To control for contamination, each cDNA library was double barcoded with a SMART-Mk sample barcode plus Illumina barcodes. Two successive PCR steps introduced TruSeq adapter sequences along with Illumina sample barcodes. The Illumina HiSeq platform was used with custom primers to sequence TCR alpha and beta cDNA libraries. Per the original workflow: Raw reads were processed with MiGEC to extract unique molecular identifiers, and MiXCR was used to determine CDR3 positions. For each individual, recombination models were inferred using an EM algorithm with the repgenHMM and IGoR tools. The analysis of shared clonotypes was done with the tcR package in R, with sharing normalized by the product of cloneset sizes. To study raw recombination without the effects of thymic and clonal selection, out-of-frame nonproductive sequences were analyzed. The public sequencing data were trimmed at Q25 with fastp and processed into clonotypes with MiXCR by TCRdb, which kept only in-frame beta chains. When rows share a CDR3 protein, they turn into one entry using the most common DNA and genes. These V and J calls are TCRdb output, not the study's own analysis. Counted in this sample were hundreds of thousands of distinct CDR3 sequences; around 8.3% of them appeared once. 0.85% to 1% of the sample is in the top ten clones.

The data also belong to a second study, concerning yellow fever vaccine responses in identical twins. The second study's authors report: The T cell response to vaccination in identical twins was reported by the authors to appear partly convergent and partly personalized. In the study, vaccine-responding T cell clones were precisely tracked in identical twins.

The chain is made from TRBV5-1 and TRBJ2-7; the D gene cannot be named for sure. This clonotype was sampled from a woman aged 18-35 years in good health. Sequenced input: PBMCs. The CDR3 protein is CASKGSSYEQYF. The sequenced DNA is TGCGCCAGCAAGGGCAGCTCCTACGAGCAGTACTTC.